This T cell receptor beta chain was sequenced for a study of blood T cell repertoires in COVID-19. Study-wide context: T cells, B-cell-depleted T cells, or PBMCs provided the cDNA or gDNA that served as material.

The protocol was immunoSEQ multiplex PCR, while the TCRdb copy is restricted to in-frame clones and leaves out a portion. The profile shows roughly 150,000 clones, roughly 82% of them singletons. Sequenced sample: peripheral blood. The clonotype was recovered from a woman aged 50 to 60 in a cohort sampled during active or convalescent COVID-19.

The CDR3 reads CASSLVGIGSGANVLTF. In nucleotides, the CDR3 is TGTGCCAGCAGCTTAGTGGGCATTGGCTCTGGGGCCAACGTCCTGACTTTC. V and J are TRBV7-8 and TRBJ2-6; no clear D gene. Trimming removed 1 base at V and 0 bases at J, with 10 bases between. The germline V gene has CDR1 SGHVS and CDR2 FQNEAQ. The CDR3 is 17 amino acids.